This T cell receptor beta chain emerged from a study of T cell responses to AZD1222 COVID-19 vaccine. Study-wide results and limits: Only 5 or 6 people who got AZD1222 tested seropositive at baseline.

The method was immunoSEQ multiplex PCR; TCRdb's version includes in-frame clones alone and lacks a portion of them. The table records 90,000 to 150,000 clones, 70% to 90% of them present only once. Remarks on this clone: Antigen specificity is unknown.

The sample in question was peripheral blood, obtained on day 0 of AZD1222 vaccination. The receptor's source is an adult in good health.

CDR3 sequence: CASSETVFNQPQHF. The CDR3 nucleotides are TGTGCCAGCAGTGAGACAGTCTTTAATCAGCCCCAGCATTTT. V gene TRBV6-1 combines with J gene TRBJ1-5; D may be TRBD1 (5 bases). The CDR3 is 14 amino acids. Germline-derived CDR1 and CDR2 are MNHNS and SASEGT. The V gene lost 3 bases and the J gene lost 4 bases, with 10 bases spanning the gap.